This TCR beta chain was documented in a study of cytomegalovirus exposure and HLA in healthy donors. This clone was seen a few times. Its antigen is not known. Germline CDR1 and CDR2: KGHSH and LQKENI. The J segment lost 1 base and the V segment lost 0 bases, leaving 5 bases of the junction unmatched. This CDR3 has 18 residues. A multiplex PCR was run with 60 Vbeta primers and 13 Jbeta primers. Here immunoSEQ multiplex PCR was the method, and the copy in TCRdb shows in-frame clones only, minus some. Of 150,000 to 200,000 clones listed, around 84% were seen once; the top ten hold 2% to 2.5%. The study, taken as a whole, reports: Despite most TCR sequences being rare, some public TCRs occurred in many donors. Diagnosis of cytomegalovirus status made by the classifier reportedly showed high specificity and sensitivity.

The specimen was PBMCs. The genes are TRBV18 and TRBJ2-2, with 10 bases aligning to TRBD1. This receptor was obtained from a young man in good health and CMV-seropositive. The CDR3 here is CASSPPQGQGLNTGELFF. The DNA of the CDR3 is TGTGCCAGCTCACCACCTCAGGGACAGGGGTTGAACACCGGGGAGCTGTTTTTT.